This is a list of T cell receptor beta chains from one sample in a study of blood T cells in healthy people across ages. Using its own MiXCR run on the 5' RACE reads, TCRdb lists one record per CDR3 protein. The sample includes 700,000 to 950,000 distinct CDR3 sequences, 43% seen only once; the top ten take 20% to 25%. Source material: blood. The receptors shown here come from a woman aged 55-70 years in good health. Both conserved end residues are part of each CDR3. The order of the fields is D gene, J gene, clone size, V gene, CDR3 protein, CDR3 DNA. A D gene is named only where the DNA matches it firmly. Rows give clone size only sometimes, using once, few, many, or a class for an expanded clone.

TRBD1 | TRBJ2-3 | . | TRBV7-3 | CASSFGQAPTDTQYF | TGTGCCAGCAGCTTCGGACAGGCCCCCACAGATACGCAGTATTTT
. | TRBJ2-2 | . | TRBV5-1 | CASSLAGHRVGTGELFF | TGCGCCAGCAGCTTGGCCGGACACCGCGTGGGCACCGGGGAGCTGTTTTTT
. | TRBJ2-2 | few | TRBV20-1 | CSAKSSNTGELFF | TGCAGTGCTAAATCCTCAAACACCGGGGAGCTGTTTTTT
. | TRBJ2-1 | . | TRBV24-1 | CATSDFGDEQFF | TGTGCCACCAGTGATTTCGGGGATGAGCAGTTCTTC
. | TRBJ2-1 | . | TRBV7-9 | CASSVGSISSYNEQFF | TGTGCCAGCAGCGTCGGGTCGATAAGCTCCTACAATGAGCAGTTCTTC
. | TRBJ2-7 | . | TRBV27 | CASSWAPSGNRAYEQYF | TGTGCCAGCAGTTGGGCCCCGTCGGGCAATCGAGCCTACGAGCAGTACTTC
. | TRBJ2-3 | . | TRBV6-5 | CASSSGRTVHGGTQYF | TGTGCCAGCAGCTCGGGCCGGACAGTACATGGCGGTACGCAGTATTTT
TRBD2 | TRBJ2-1 | . | TRBV10-3 | CAISDSELAGAPYNEQFF | TGTGCCATCAGTGATTCAGAGCTAGCGGGAGCCCCCTACAATGAGCAGTTCTTC
. | TRBJ2-6 | many | TRBV3-1 | CASSQLRARTSGANVLTF | TGTGCCAGCAGCCAACTTCGGGCGAGAACCTCTGGGGCCAACGTCCTGACTTTC
TRBD1 | TRBJ2-7 | . | TRBV7-2 | CASSPRGRDRGEQYF | TGTGCCAGCAGCCCTAGGGGTCGAGACAGGGGCGAGCAGTACTTC
TRBD1 | TRBJ2-1 | . | TRBV20-1 | CSASGGTGGNDEQFF | TGCAGTGCTAGTGGAGGGACAGGGGGGAACGATGAGCAGTTCTTC
. | TRBJ2-1 | . | TRBV7-9 | CASSPFGSEQFF | TGTGCCAGCAGCCCATTCGGGAGTGAGCAGTTCTTC
. | TRBJ2-3 | few | TRBV7-2 | CASSRNLGVENTQYF | TGTGCCAGCAGCCGTAATCTCGGGGTAGAAAATACGCAGTATTTT
. | TRBJ1-2 | . | TRBV9 | CASSPVLQNYGYTF | TGTGCCAGCAGCCCAGTGCTGCAGAACTATGGCTACACCTTC
. | TRBJ2-1 | many | TRBV6-2/TRBV6-3 | CASSGVLGGNEQFF | TGTGCCAGCAGTGGAGTACTTGGGGGCAATGAGCAGTTCTTC
. | TRBJ2-1 | . | TRBV10-3 | CAISESRVEGLTEQFF | TGTGCCATCAGTGAGTCTAGAGTGGAGGGCCTAACTGAGCAGTTCTTC
. | TRBJ2-4 | . | TRBV21-1 | CASSNQPLAGGIQETRYF | TGTGCCAGCAGCAACCAGCCCCTCGCGGGAGGGATCCAAGAGACCCGGTACTTC
. | TRBJ1-5 | . | TRBV21-1 | CARGGAGQPQHF | TGTGCCAGAGGGGGGGCGGGGCAGCCCCAGCATTTT
. | TRBJ2-3 | . | TRBV29-1 | CSVGQSDTDTQYF | TGCAGCGTTGGGCAGTCTGACACAGATACGCAGTATTTT
TRBD2 | TRBJ2-1 | few | TRBV7-8 | CASSPGLAGGPGANEQFF | TGTGCCAGCAGCCCAGGACTAGCGGGAGGGCCTGGGGCCAATGAGCAGTTCTTC
TRBD1 | TRBJ1-2 | . | TRBV3-1 | CASSRGQESNYGYTF | TGTGCCAGCAGCCGTGGACAGGAGAGCAACTATGGCTACACCTTC
TRBD2 | TRBJ2-2 | few | TRBV25-1 | CASSEASGRGGELFF | TGTGCCAGCAGTGAAGCTAGCGGGAGGGGCGGGGAGCTGTTTTTT
. | TRBJ2-7 | few | TRBV24-1 | CATSDPTNYEQYF | TGTGCCACCAGTGATCCTACCAACTACGAGCAGTACTTC
. | TRBJ2-7 | . | TRBV20-1 | CSARDRAGMDEQYF | TGCAGTGCTAGAGATCGAGCCGGGATGGACGAGCAGTACTTC
TRBD1 | TRBJ2-2 | few | TRBV29-1 | CSARSLGQRSLGGELFF | TGCAGCGCCCGTTCATTGGGACAGCGCTCTTTAGGGGGGGAGCTGTTTTTT
. | TRBJ2-7 | . | TRBV2 | CASTWQQRGEQYF | TGTGCCAGCACTTGGCAGCAGCGAGGTGAGCAGTACTTC
. | TRBJ2-7 | few | TRBV10-1 | CASRIHRDSYEQYF | TGCGCCAGCAGGATCCACAGGGACTCCTACGAGCAGTACTTC
. | TRBJ1-2 | once | TRBV20-1 | CSARVDYLNYGYTF | TGCAGTGCCAGAGTTGACTACCTTAACTATGGCTACACCTTC
. | TRBJ1-4 | . | TRBV20-1 | CSARDPGGPNEKLFF | TGCAGTGCTAGAGATCCGGGGGGACCTAATGAAAAACTGTTTTTT
TRBD1 | TRBJ1-2 | . | TRBV6-6 | CASSSSGTDYGYTF | TGTGCCAGCAGTTCCTCCGGGACAGACTATGGCTACACCTTC
TRBD1 | TRBJ1-1 | . | TRBV6-5 | CASSRDRDRGTEAFF | TGTGCCAGCAGCCGCGATAGGGACAGGGGGACTGAAGCTTTCTTT